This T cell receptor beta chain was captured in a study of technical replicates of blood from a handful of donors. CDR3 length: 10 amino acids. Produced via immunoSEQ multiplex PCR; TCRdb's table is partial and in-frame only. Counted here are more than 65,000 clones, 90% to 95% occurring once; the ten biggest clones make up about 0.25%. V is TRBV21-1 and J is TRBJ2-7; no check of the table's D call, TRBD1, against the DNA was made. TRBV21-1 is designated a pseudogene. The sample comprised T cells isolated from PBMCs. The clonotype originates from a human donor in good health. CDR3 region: CASPGTDAYF. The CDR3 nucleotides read TGTGCCAGCCCCGGGACAGATGCGTACTTC.